The entry that follows covers one T cell receptor (beta chain) sequence. This sample is part of a study of cytomegalovirus exposure and HLA in healthy donors. Study-level information: Approximately 180 million T cells yielded more than 90 million unique TCR beta sequences in earlier analysis.

The PCR was carried out with 60 Vbeta primers and 13 Jbeta primers. Some clones are missing from TCRdb's copy, which holds only in-frame ones; the method was immunoSEQ multiplex PCR. The table includes 150,000 to 200,000 clones, around 80% detected once. The germline V gene has CDR1 SGHAT and CDR2 FQNNGV. V shed 5 bases, J shed 11 bases, and the junction held 7 bases outside the gene matches. CDR3 size: 13 residues. This chain joins TRBV11-2 and TRBJ2-7; TRBD2 agrees at 12 bases. Sequenced material: PBMCs. This receptor was taken from a man younger than 30 in good health and CMV-seropositive. DNA of the CDR3: TGTGCCAGCAGCAGGACGACTAGCGGGAGTGAGTACTTC. Translated, it gives CASSRTTSGSEYF. Variable domain in full (rest from reference TRBV11-2 and TRBJ2-7): EAGVAQSPRYKIIEKRQSVAFWCNPISGHATLYWYQQILGQGPKLLIQFQNNGVVDDSQLPKDRFSAERLKGVDSTLKIQPAKLEDSAVYLCASSRTTSGSEYFGPGTRLTVT.